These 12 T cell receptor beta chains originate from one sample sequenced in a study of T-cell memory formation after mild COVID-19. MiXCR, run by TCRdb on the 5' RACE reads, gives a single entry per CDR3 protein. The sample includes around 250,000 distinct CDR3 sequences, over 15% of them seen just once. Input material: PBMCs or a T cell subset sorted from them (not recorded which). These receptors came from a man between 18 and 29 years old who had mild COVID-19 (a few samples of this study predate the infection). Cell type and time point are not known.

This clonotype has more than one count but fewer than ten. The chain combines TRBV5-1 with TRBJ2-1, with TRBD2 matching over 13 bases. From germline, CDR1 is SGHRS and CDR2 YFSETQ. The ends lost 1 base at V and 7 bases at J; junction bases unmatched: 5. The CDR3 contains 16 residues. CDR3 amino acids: CASSLQGLAGRNEQFF. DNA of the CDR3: TGCGCCAGCAGCTTGCAGGGACTAGCGGGGAGGAATGAGCAGTTCTTC.

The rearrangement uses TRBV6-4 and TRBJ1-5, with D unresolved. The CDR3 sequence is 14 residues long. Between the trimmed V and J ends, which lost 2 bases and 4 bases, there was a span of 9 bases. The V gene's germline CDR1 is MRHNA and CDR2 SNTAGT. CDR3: CASSDNGGNQPQHF. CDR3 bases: TGTGCCAGCAGTGACAATGGAGGTAATCAGCCCCAGCATTTT.

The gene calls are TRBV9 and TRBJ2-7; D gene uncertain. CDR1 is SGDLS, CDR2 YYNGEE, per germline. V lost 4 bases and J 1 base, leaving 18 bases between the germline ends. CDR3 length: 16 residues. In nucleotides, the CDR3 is TGTGCCAGCAGCCCGCGGAGCAGCTTAGCATCCTACGAGCAGTACTTC. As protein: CASSPRSSLASYEQYF.

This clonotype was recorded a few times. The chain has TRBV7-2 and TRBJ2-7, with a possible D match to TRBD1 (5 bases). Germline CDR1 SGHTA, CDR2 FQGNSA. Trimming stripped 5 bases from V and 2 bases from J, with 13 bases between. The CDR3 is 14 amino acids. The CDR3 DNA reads TGTGCCAGCAGCCCCCATTGGGGCCCCTACGAGCAGTACTTC. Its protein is CASSPHWGPYEQYF. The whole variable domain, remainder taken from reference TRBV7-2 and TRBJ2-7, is GAGVSQSPSNKVTEKGKDVELRCDPISGHTALYWYRQSLGQGLEFLIYFQGNSAPDKSGLPSDRFSAERTGGSVSTLTIQRTQQEDSAVYLCASSPHWGPYEQYFGPGTRLTVT.

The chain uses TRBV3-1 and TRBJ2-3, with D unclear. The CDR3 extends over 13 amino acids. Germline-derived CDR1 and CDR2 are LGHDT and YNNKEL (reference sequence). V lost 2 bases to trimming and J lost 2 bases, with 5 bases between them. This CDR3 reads CASSQTNTDTQYF. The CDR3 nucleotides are TGTGCCAGCAGCCAAACGAACACAGATACGCAGTATTTT.

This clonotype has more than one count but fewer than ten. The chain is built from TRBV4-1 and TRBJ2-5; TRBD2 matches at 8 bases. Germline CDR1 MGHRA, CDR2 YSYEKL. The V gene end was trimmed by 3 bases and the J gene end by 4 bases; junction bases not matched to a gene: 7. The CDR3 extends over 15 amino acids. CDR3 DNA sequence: TGCGCCAGCAGCCAGGCGGGGGGCCTGGGAGAGACCCAGTACTTC. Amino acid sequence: CASSQAGGLGETQYF.

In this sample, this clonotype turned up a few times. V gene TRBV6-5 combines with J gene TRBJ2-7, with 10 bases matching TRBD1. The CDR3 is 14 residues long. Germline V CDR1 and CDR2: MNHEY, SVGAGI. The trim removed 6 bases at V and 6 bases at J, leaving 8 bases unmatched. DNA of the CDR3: TGTGCCAGCAGCCTCCGGGACAGGGGTATCGAGCAGTACTTC. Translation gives CASSLRDRGIEQYF.

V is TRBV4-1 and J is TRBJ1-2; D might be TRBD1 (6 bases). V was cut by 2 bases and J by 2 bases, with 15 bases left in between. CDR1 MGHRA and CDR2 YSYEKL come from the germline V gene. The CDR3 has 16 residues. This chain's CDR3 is CASSQPARDTNYGYTF. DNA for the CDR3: TGCGCCAGCAGCCAACCGGCTCGGGACACGAACTATGGCTACACCTTC.

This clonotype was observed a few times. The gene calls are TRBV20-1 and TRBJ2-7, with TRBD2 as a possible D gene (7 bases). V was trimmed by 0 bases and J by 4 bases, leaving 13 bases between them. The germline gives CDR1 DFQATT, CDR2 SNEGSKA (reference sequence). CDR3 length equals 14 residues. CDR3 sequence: CSARDRGGRYEQYF. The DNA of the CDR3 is TGCAGTGCTAGAGATAGGGGGGGCCGTTACGAGCAGTACTTC.

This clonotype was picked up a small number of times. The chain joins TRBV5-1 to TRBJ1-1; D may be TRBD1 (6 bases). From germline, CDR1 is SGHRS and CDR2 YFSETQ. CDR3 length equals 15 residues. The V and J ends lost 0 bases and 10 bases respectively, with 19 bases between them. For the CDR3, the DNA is TGCGCCAGCAGCTTGGACCCCACTAGTTCCAGGGGAGCTTTCTTT. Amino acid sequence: CASSLDPTSSRGAFF.

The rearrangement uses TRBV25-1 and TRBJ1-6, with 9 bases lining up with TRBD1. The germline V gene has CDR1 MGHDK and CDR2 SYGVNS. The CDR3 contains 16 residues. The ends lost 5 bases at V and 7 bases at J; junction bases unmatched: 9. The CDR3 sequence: CASSLQGARGNSPLHF. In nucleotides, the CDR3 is TGTGCCAGCAGTCTACAGGGGGCTAGAGGGAATTCACCCCTCCACTTT.

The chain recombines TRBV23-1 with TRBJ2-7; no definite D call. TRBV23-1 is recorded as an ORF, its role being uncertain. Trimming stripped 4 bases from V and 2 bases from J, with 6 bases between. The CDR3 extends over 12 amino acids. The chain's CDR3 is CASSPRAYEQYV. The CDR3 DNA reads TGCGCCAGCAGTCCCCGGGCCTACGAGCAGTACGTC.